These 7 T cell receptor beta chains originate from one sample sequenced in a study of OX40 agonist ivuxolimab in advanced cancers. Data came from immunoSEQ multiplex PCR; TCRdb stores just in-frame clones and leaves some out. The sample yields fewer than 120,000 clones, approximately 89% seen once. This material consisted of CD4+ or CD8+ T cells sorted from blood, taken in a trial of the OX40 agonist ivuxolimab. Receptors originate from an adult with an advanced solid tumor such as melanoma, head and neck, liver or kidney cancer.

The chain has TRBV10-3 and TRBJ2-1; TRBD2 might be the D (6 bases). CDR1 is ENHRY and CDR2 is SYGVKD in the germline V gene. V was trimmed by 0 bases and J by 2 bases, leaving 14 bases between them. CDR3 size: 17 residues. As DNA, the CDR3 is TGTGCCATCAGTGAGTCCGGGACTTCCGAGGCCTACAATGAGCAGTTCTTC. Its protein is CAISESGTSEAYNEQFF.

This chain links TRBV7-2 with TRBJ2-7; D is possibly TRBD2 (6 bases). V gave up 5 bases and J gave up 1 base, with 12 bases separating them. In germline, CDR1 is SGHTA, CDR2 FQGNSA. The CDR3 sequence is 14 residues long. CDR3 region: CASSISGPSYEQYF. The CDR3 DNA reads TGTGCCAGCAGCATAAGCGGGCCTTCCTACGAGCAGTACTTC.

The chain employs TRBV4-3 and TRBJ2-5; possibly TRBD1 for D (6 bases). The CDR3 runs 14 residues. The ends were cut back, 1 base at V and 6 bases at J, with 12 bases in the middle. Germline V lookup: CDR1 LGHNA, CDR2 YSLEER. The CDR3 DNA reads TGCGCCAGCAGCCAAGGTCCCAGGGGCCAGACCCAGTACTTC. Its protein product is CASSQGPRGQTQYF.

This clone was observed a single time. The V gene is TRBV5-1, the J gene TRBJ2-6; 12 nucleotides match TRBD2. This CDR3 has 18 residues. With V trimmed by 3 bases and J by 1 base, 5 bases remained unmatched. Germline V lookup: CDR1 SGHRS, CDR2 YFSETQ. CDR3 sequence (DNA): TGCGCCAGCAGCTCACGACTAGCGGGAGTATCTGGGGCCAACGTCCTGACTTTC. Translated, it gives CASSSRLAGVSGANVLTF.

The gene calls are TRBV30 and TRBJ1-1; 7 bases are a match to TRBD1. CDR1 and CDR2 (germline): GTSNPN, SVGIG (reference sequence). V dropped 2 bases and J dropped 3; count of bases not matched to a gene: 3. The CDR3 has 13 amino acids. CDR3 DNA sequence: TGTGCCTGGAGTCCGGACAGGTACACTGAAGCTTTCTTT. It is translated as CAWSPDRYTEAFF.

This chain joins TRBV5-4 and TRBJ2-2, with D perhaps matching TRBD2 (5 bases). The V and J ends lost 5 bases and 5 bases respectively, with 13 bases between them. CDR3 length: 14 residues. Germline CDR1 is SGHNT and CDR2 is YYREEE (reference sequence). Here the CDR3 reads CASSSPPGTGELFF. The CDR3 nucleotides are TGTGCCAGCAGTTCGCCCCCGGGGACCGGGGAGCTGTTTTTT.

The rearrangement links TRBV19 to TRBJ1-5; D not resolved. The V end was cut by 6 bases, the J end by 7 bases, with 13 bases between. The germline V gene encodes CDR1 LNHDA and CDR2 SQIVND (reference sequence). CDR3 length equals 13 residues. CDR3 sequence reads: CASSPNRRQPQHF. The CDR3, as DNA: TGTGCCAGTAGCCCTAATCGTAGGCAGCCCCAGCATTTT.